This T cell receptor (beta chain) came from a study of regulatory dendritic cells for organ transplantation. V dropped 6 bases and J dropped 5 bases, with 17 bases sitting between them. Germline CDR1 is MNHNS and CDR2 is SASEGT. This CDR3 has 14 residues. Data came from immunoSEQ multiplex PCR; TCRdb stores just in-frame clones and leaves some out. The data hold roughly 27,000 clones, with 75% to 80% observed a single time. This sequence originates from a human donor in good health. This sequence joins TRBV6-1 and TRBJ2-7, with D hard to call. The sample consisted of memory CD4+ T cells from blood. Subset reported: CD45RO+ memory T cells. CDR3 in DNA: TGTGCCAGCAGGACCCTAACGGGTATCGACGAGCAGTACTTC. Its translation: CASRTLTGIDEQYF.